The sequence of this T cell receptor (beta chain) was determined in a study of tumor-infiltrating lymphocytes in primary liver carcinoma. This CDR3 comprises 14 residues. V trimming: 5 bases; J trimming: 1 base; junction bases outside the gene matches: 4. Per the germline V gene, CDR1 is MNHNS and CDR2 is SASEGT. For blood RNA, unsorted whole blood served as the source, and germline DNA was extracted too. The researchers produced TCR beta cDNA from roughly 550 ng total RNA with a constant-region primer. Three-round nested multiplex PCR performed with slightly modified ARM-PCR produced the TCR beta libraries. A C-beta reverse primer was combined with TRBV1-TRBV30 forward primers in the first two PCR rounds, and each round had 9 to 10 cycles. Using its own MiXCR run on the multiplex PCR reads, TCRdb lists one record per CDR3 protein. The sample yields about 320,000 distinct CDR3 sequences, 65% seen once.

Sample: peripheral blood. The TCR was taken from a man between 40 and 49 years old with primary liver carcinoma and hepatitis B virus infection. The genes are TRBV6-1 and TRBJ2-7, with 8 bases that match TRBD2. The CDR3 region is CASSLAGLSYEQYF. CDR3 in DNA: TGTGCCAGCAGTTTAGCGGGATTATCCTACGAGCAGTACTTC.